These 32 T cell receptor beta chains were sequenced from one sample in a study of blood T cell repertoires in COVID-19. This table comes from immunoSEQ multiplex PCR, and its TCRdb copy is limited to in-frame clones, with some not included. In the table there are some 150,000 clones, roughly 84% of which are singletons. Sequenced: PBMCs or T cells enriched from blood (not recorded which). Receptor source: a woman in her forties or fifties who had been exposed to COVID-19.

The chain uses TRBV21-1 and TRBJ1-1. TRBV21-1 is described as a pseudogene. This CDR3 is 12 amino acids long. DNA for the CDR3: TGTGCCAGCAGCCGCCGGCGGACTGAAGCTTTCTTT. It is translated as CASSRRRTEAFF.

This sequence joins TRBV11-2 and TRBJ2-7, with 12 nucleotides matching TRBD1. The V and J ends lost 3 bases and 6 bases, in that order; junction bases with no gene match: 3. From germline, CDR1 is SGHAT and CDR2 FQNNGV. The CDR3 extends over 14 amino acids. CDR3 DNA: TGTGCCAGCAGCTTCCGGGACAGGGGGCGCGAGCAGTACTTC. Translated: CASSFRDRGREQYF.

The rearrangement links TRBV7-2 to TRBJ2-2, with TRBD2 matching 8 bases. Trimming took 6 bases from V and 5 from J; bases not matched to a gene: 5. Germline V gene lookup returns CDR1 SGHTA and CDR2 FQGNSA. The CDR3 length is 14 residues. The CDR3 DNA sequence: TGTGCCAGCAGTGAGACTAGCGTTACCGGGGAGCTGTTTTTT. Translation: CASSETSVTGELFF.

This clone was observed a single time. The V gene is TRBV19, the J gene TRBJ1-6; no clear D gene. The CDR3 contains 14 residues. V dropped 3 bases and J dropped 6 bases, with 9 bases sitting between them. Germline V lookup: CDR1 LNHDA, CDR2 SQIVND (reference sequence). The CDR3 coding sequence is TGTGCCAGTAGTATTGGGCCAGGTAATTCACCCCTCCACTTT. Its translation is CASSIGPGNSPLHF. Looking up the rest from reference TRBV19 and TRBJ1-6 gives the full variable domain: DGGITQSPKYLFRKEGQNVTLSCEQNLNHDAMYWYRQDPGQGLRLIYYSQIVNDFQKGDIAEGYSVSREKKESFPLTVTSAQKNPTAFYLCASSIGPGNSPLHFGNGTRLTVT.

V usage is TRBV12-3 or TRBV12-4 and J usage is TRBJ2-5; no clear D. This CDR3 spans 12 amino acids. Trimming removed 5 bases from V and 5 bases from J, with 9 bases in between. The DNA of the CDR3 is TGTGCCAGCAGTCAACTAAGGGAGACCCAGTACTTC. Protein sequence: CASSQLRETQYF.

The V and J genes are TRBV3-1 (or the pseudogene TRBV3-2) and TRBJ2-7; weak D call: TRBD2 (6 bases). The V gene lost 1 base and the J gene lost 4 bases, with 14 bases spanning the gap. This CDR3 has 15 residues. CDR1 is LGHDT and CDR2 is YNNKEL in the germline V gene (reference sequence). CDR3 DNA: TGTGCCAGCAGCCAAGGGGGGAAGGCGGGGTACGAGCAGTACTTC. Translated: CASSQGGKAGYEQYF.

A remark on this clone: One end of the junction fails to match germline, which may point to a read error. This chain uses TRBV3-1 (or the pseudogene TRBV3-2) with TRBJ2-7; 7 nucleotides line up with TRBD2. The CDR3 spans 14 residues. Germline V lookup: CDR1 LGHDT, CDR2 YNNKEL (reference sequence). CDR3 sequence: CASSQGGTRLYRSF. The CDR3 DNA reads TGTGCCAGCAGCCAGGGAGGGACCCGACTTTACCGCTCCTTC.

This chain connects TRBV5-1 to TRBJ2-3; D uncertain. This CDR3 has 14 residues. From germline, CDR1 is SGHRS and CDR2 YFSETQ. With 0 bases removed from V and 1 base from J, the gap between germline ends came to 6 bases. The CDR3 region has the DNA TGCGCCAGCAGCTTGGGAGGAGGCACAGATACGCAGTATTTT. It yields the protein CASSLGGGTDTQYF.

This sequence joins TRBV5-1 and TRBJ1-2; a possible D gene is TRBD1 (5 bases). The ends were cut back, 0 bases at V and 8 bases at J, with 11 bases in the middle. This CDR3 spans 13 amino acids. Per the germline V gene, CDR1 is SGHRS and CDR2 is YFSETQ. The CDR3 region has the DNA TGCGCCAGCAGCTTGGACGCCCGGGGGGGCTACACCTTC. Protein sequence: CASSLDARGGYTF.

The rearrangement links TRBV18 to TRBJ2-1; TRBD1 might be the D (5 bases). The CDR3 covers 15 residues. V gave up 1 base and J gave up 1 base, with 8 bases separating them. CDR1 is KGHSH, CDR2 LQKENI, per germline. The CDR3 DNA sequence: TGTGCCAGCTCACCACGGGGCCTGTCCTACAATGAGCAGTTCTTC. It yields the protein CASSPRGLSYNEQFF.

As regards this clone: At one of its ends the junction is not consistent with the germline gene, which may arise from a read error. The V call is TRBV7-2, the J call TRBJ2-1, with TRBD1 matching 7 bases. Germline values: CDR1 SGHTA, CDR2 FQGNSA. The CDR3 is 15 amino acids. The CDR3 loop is CASRLGGRASNEQFF. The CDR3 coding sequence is TGTGCCAGCAGATTAGGGGGCAGGGCGAGCAATGAGCAGTTCTTC.

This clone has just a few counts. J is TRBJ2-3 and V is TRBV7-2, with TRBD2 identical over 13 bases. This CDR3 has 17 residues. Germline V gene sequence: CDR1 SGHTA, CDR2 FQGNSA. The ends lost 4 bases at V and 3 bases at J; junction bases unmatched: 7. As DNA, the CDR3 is TGTGCCAGCAGCTCCAGGACTAGCGGGAGAAATACAGATACGCAGTATTTT. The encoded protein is CASSSRTSGRNTDTQYF.

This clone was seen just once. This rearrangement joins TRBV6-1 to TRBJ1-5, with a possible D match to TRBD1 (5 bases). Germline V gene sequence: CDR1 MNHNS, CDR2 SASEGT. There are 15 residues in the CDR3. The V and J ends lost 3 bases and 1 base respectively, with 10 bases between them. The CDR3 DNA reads TGTGCCAGCAGTGAGGGGCGATCCAGCAATCAGCCCCAGCATTTT. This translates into CASSEGRSSNQPQHF.

This CDR3 is CASSDRGNQPQHF. Here the CDR3 DNA reads TGTGCCAGCAGTGACAGGGGCAATCAGCCCCAGCATTTT. The rearrangement uses TRBV27 and TRBJ1-5, with TRBD1 identical over 7 bases. J gave up 2 bases and V 5 bases, and 0 bases lay outside the gene matches. The length of the CDR3 is 13 residues. CDR1 is MNHEY, CDR2 SMNVEV, per germline (reference sequence).

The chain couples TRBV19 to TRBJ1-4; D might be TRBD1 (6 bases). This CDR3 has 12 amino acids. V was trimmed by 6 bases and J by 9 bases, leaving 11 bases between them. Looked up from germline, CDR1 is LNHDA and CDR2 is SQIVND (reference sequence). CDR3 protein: CASSGGDKKLFF. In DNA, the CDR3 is TGTGCCAGTAGCGGGGGGGACAAAAAACTGTTTTTT.

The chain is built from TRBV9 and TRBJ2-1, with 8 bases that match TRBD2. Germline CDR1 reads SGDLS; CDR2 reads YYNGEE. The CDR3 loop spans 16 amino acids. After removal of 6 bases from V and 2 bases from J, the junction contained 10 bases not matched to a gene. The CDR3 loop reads CASTRGEREPYNEQFF. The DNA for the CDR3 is TGTGCCAGCACCAGGGGAGAGCGGGAGCCCTACAATGAGCAGTTCTTC.

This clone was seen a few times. CDR3 DNA sequence: TGTGCCAGCAGCCAGGGCGGTGGCTACACCTTC. Translated, it gives CASSQGGGYTF. This sequence joins TRBV11-2 and TRBJ1-2, with D tentatively TRBD1 (5 bases). The germline CDR1 and CDR2 sequences are SGHAT and FQNNGV. V gave up 5 bases and J gave up 7 bases, with 8 bases separating them. The CDR3 contains 11 residues. Drawing the rest from reference TRBV11-2 and TRBJ1-2, the complete variable domain is EAGVAQSPRYKIIEKRQSVAFWCNPISGHATLYWYQQILGQGPKLLIQFQNNGVVDDSQLPKDRFSAERLKGVDSTLKIQPAKLEDSAVYLCASSQGGGYTFGSGTRLTVV.

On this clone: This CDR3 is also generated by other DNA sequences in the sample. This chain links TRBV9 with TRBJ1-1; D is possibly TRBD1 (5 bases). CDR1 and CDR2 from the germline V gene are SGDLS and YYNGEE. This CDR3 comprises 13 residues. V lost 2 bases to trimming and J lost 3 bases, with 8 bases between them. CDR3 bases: TGTGCCAGCAGCGTGGGGGGGTACACTGAAGCTTTCTTT. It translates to CASSVGGYTEAFF.

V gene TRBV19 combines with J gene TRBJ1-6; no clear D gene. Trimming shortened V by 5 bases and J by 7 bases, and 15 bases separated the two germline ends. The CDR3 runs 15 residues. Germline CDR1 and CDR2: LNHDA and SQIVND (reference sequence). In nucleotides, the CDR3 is TGTGCCAGTAGTCAGCAGGCTCAGGTCAATTCACCCCTCCACTTT. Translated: CASSQQAQVNSPLHF.

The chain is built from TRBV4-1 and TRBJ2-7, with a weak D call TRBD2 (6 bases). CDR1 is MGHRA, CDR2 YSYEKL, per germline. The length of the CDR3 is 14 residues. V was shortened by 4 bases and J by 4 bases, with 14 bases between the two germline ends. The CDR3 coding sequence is TGCGCCAGCAGCCCCGGTAGCGGCAGTTACGAGCAGTACTTC. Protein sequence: CASSPGSGSYEQYF.

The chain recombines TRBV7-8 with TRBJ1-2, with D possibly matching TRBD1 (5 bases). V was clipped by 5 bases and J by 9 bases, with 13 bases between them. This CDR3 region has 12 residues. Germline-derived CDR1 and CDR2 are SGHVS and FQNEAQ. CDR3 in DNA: TGTGCCAGCAGCCCCGACAGCCACCGCTACACCTTC. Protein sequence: CASSPDSHRYTF.

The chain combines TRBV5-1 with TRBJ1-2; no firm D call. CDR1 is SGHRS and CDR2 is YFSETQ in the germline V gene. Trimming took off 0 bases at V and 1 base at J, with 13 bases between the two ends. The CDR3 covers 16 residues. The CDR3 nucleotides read TGCGCCAGCAGCTTGGAGCCCCCGCCGAGTAACTATGGCTACACCTTC. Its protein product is CASSLEPPPSNYGYTF.

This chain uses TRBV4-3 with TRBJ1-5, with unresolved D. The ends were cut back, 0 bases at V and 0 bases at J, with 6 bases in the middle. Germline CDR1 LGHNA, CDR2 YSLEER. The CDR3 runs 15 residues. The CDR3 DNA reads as TGCGCCAGCAGCCAAGATTCCCTTAGCAATCAGCCCCAGCATTTT. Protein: CASSQDSLSNQPQHF.

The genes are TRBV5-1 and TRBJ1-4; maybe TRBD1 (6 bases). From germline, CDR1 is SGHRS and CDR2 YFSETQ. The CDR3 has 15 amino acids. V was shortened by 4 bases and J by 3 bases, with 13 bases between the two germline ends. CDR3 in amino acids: CASSKRGKANEKLFF. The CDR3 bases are TGCGCCAGCAGCAAGAGGGGGAAGGCTAATGAAAAACTGTTTTTT.

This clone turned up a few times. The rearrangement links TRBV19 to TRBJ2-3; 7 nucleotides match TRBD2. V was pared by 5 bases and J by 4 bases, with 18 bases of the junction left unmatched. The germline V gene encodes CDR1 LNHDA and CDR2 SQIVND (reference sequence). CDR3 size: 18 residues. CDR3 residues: CASSPWAGILSGADTQYF. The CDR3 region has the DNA TGTGCCAGTAGTCCCTGGGCGGGGATCCTCAGCGGGGCAGATACGCAGTATTTT.

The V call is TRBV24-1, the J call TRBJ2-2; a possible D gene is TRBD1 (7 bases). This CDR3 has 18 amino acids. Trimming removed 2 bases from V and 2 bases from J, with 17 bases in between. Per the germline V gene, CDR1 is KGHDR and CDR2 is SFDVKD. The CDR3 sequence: CATSDSSRQGGNTGELFF. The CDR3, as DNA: TGTGCCACCAGTGATTCCTCTAGACAGGGAGGTAACACCGGGGAGCTGTTTTTT.

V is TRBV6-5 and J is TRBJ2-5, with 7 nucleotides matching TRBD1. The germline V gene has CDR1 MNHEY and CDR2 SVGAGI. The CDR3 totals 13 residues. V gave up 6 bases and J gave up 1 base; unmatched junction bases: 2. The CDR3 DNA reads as TGTGCCAGCAGGGGGACAGTCCAAGAGACCCAGTACTTC. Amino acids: CASRGTVQETQYF.

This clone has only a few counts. The CDR3 protein is CASTPGKRNTEAFF. The CDR3 DNA follows: TGTGCCAGCACCCCGGGAAAAAGGAACACTGAAGCTTTCTTT. The chain recombines TRBV9 with TRBJ1-1, with no clear D. CDR3 length equals 14 residues. CDR1 is SGDLS, CDR2 YYNGEE, per germline. V was cut by 6 bases and J by 1 base, with 13 bases left in between. Supplemented by reference TRBV9 and TRBJ1-1, the full variable domain reads DSGVTQTPKHLITATGQRVTLRCSPRSGDLSVYWYQQSLDQGLQFLIQYYNGEERAKGNILERFSAQQFPDLHSELNLSSLELGDSALYFCASTPGKRNTEAFFGQGTRLTVV.

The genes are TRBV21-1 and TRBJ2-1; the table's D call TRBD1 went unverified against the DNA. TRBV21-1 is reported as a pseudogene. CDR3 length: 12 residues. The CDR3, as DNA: TGTGCCAGCAGCAAATGGGAACAGGAGAGGTTCTTC. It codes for CASSKWEQERFF.

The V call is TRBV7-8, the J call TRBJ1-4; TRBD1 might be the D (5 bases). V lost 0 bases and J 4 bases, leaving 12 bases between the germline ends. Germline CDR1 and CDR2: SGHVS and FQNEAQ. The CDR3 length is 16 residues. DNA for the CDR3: TGTGCCAGCAGCTTAGCGTGGGGGGTGGGTAATGAAAAACTGTTTTTT. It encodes CASSLAWGVGNEKLFF. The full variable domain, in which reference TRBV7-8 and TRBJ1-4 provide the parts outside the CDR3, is GAGVSQSPRYKVAKRGQDVALRCDPISGHVSLFWYQQALGQGPEFLTYFQNEAQLDKSGLPSDRFFAERPEGSVSTLKIQRTQQEDSAVYLCASSLAWGVGNEKLFFGSGTQLSVL.

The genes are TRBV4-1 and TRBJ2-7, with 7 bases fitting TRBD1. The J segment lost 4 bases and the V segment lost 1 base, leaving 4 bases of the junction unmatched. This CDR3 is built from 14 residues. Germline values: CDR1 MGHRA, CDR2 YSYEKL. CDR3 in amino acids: CASSQGLQGYEQYF. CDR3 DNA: TGCGCCAGCAGCCAAGGATTACAGGGGTACGAGCAGTACTTC.

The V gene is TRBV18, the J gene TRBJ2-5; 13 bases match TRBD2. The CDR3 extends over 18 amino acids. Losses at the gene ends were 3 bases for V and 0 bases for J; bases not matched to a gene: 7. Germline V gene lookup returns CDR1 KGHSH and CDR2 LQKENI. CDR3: CASSPQGTSGANQETQYF. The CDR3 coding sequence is TGTGCCAGCTCACCGCAGGGGACTAGCGGGGCCAACCAAGAGACCCAGTACTTC. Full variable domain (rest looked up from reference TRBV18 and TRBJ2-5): NAGVMQNPRHLVRRRGQEARLRCSPMKGHSHVYWYRQLPEEGLKFMVYLQKENIIDESGMPKERFSAEFPKEGPSILRIQQVVRGDSAAYFCASSPQGTSGANQETQYFGPGTRLLVL.